This T cell receptor (beta chain) was identified during a study of T cell responses to AZD1222 COVID-19 vaccine. Findings of the study overall: Seropositivity was recorded at baseline in only 6 or 7 AZD1222 recipients.

This clone was observed a few times. As yet, its antigen is unknown. There are 15 residues in the CDR3. The germline gives CDR1 SGHRS, CDR2 YFSETQ. V was pared by 2 bases and J by 8 bases, with 7 bases of the junction left unmatched. TCRdb keeps only in-frame clones here, not all; method: immunoSEQ multiplex PCR. Of about 73,000 clones in the sample, about three quarters were seen once. Investigators merged groups given second doses at roughly 4 or roughly 12 weeks. This specimen consisted of peripheral blood, obtained 28 days after the second AZD1222 dose. The chain recombines TRBV5-1 with TRBJ2-1; 10 nucleotides line up with TRBD2. This sequence was found in an adult who received the AZD1222 COVID-19 vaccine. CDR3 nucleotides: TGCGCCAGCAGCTTCGAAGCGGGAGGGCCCTATGAGCAGTTCTTC. It codes for CASSFEAGGPYEQFF.